This is a list of T cell receptor beta chains from one sample in a study of T-cell reconstitution after alpha-beta-depleted transplantation in children. TCRdb reanalysed the PCR reads using MiXCR and keeps one entry per CDR3 protein. The sample lists 120,000 to 150,000 distinct CDR3 sequences, about 8.8% occurring once. The material was PBMCs, mostly from graft donor cells, obtained 180 days after TCRalphabeta/CD19-depleted stem cell transplant. These receptors were collected from a female patient aged 2-15 years who had a stem cell transplant for congenital amegakaryocytic thrombocytopenia, so the T cells may come from the graft donor. Each CDR3 is given with its conserved first and last residue. Each record gives: V gene, D gene, J gene, clone size, CDR3 protein, CDR3 DNA. A D gene is named only where the DNA matches it firmly. Expanded clones get a size class; other rows say once, few or many, or leave the size out.

V gene: TRBV20-1
D gene: -
J gene: TRBJ2-3
clone size: -
CDR3 protein: CSAGLDRVSTDTQYF
CDR3 DNA: TGCAGTGCTGGACTAGACAGGGTGAGCACAGATACGCAGTATTTT

V gene: TRBV12-3/TRBV12-4
D gene: TRBD1
J gene: TRBJ1-2
clone size: many
CDR3 protein: CASKTGGFSGYTF
CDR3 DNA: TGTGCCAGCAAGACAGGGGGCTTTAGTGGCTACACCTTC

V gene: TRBV7-9
D gene: -
J gene: TRBJ1-1
clone size: many
CDR3 protein: CASSFESNTEAFF
CDR3 DNA: TGTGCCAGCAGCTTTGAGTCGAACACTGAAGCTTTCTTT

V gene: TRBV5-1
D gene: -
J gene: TRBJ2-1
clone size: many
CDR3 protein: CASSFQESSYNEQFF
CDR3 DNA: TGCGCCAGCAGCTTCCAGGAGTCCTCCTACAATGAGCAGTTCTTC

V gene: TRBV12-3/TRBV12-4
D gene: TRBD1
J gene: TRBJ2-2
clone size: many
CDR3 protein: CASSPLDRGGTGELFF
CDR3 DNA: TGTGCCAGCAGTCCCCTTGACAGGGGCGGAACCGGGGAGCTGTTTTTT

V gene: TRBV2
D gene: TRBD1
J gene: TRBJ2-2
clone size: -
CDR3 protein: CASRVPGQRTGELFF
CDR3 DNA: TGTGCCAGCAGAGTACCGGGACAGCGGACCGGGGAGCTGTTTTTT

V gene: TRBV5-1
D gene: -
J gene: TRBJ1-1
clone size: many
CDR3 protein: CASSLDRGGWNTEAFF
CDR3 DNA: TGCGCCAGCAGCTTGGATCGCGGGGGTTGGAACACTGAAGCTTTCTTT

V gene: TRBV4-2
D gene: -
J gene: TRBJ1-2
clone size: many
CDR3 protein: CASSPPGSNYGYTF
CDR3 DNA: TGTGCCAGCAGCCCTCCGGGGTCTAACTATGGCTACACCTTC

V gene: TRBV30
D gene: -
J gene: TRBJ1-5
clone size: few
CDR3 protein: CAWSGRVSNQPQHF
CDR3 DNA: TGTGCCTGGAGTGGACGGGTAAGCAATCAGCCCCAGCATTTT

V gene: TRBV25-1
D gene: -
J gene: TRBJ2-7
clone size: many
CDR3 protein: CASSELGREQYF
CDR3 DNA: TGTGCCAGCAGTGAATTGGGACGCGAGCAGTACTTC

V gene: TRBV20-1
D gene: TRBD1
J gene: TRBJ1-4
clone size: -
CDR3 protein: CSAYRQGVNEKLFF
CDR3 DNA: TGCAGTGCTTACAGACAGGGAGTAAATGAAAAACTGTTTTTT

V gene: TRBV12-3/TRBV12-4
D gene: -
J gene: TRBJ1-2
clone size: many
CDR3 protein: CASSLIIQGPYYGYTF
CDR3 DNA: TGTGCCAGCAGTTTAATCATCCAGGGGCCGTACTATGGCTACACCTTC

V gene: TRBV30
D gene: -
J gene: TRBJ1-3
clone size: many
CDR3 protein: CAWSGQEINTIYF
CDR3 DNA: TGTGCCTGGAGTGGACAGGAGATAAACACCATATATTTT

V gene: TRBV7-9
D gene: -
J gene: TRBJ1-6
clone size: -
CDR3 protein: CASIDIAGSPLHF
CDR3 DNA: TGTGCCAGCATCGACATAGCGGGTTCACCCCTCCACTTT

V gene: TRBV29-1
D gene: -
J gene: TRBJ1-5
clone size: many
CDR3 protein: CSVTHGTSNQPQHF
CDR3 DNA: TGCAGCGTGACGCACGGTACTAGCAATCAGCCCCAGCATTTT

V gene: TRBV6-1
D gene: -
J gene: TRBJ2-3
clone size: many
CDR3 protein: CASSELGSVDTQYF
CDR3 DNA: TGTGCCAGCAGTGAATTGGGTTCGGTAGATACGCAGTATTTT

V gene: TRBV3-1
D gene: -
J gene: TRBJ2-7
clone size: few
CDR3 protein: CASSQVGYEQYF
CDR3 DNA: TGTGCCAGCAGCCAAGTTGGCTACGAGCAGTACTTC

V gene: TRBV29-1
D gene: -
J gene: TRBJ2-5
clone size: many
CDR3 protein: CSVGLRLAAETQYF
CDR3 DNA: TGCAGCGTCGGGCTTCGTCTGGCCGCGGAGACCCAGTACTTC

V gene: TRBV25-1
D gene: -
J gene: TRBJ2-1
clone size: few
CDR3 protein: CASSGLDGVEINEQFF
CDR3 DNA: TGTGCCAGCAGTGGACTCGATGGGGTGGAGATTAATGAGCAGTTCTTC

V gene: TRBV20-1
D gene: TRBD2
J gene: TRBJ2-3
clone size: many
CDR3 protein: CSANDRLAGGLDTQYF
CDR3 DNA: TGCAGTGCTAATGACCGACTAGCGGGGGGTCTAGATACGCAGTATTTT

V gene: TRBV7-7
D gene: -
J gene: TRBJ2-1
clone size: -
CDR3 protein: CASSLDRARYNEQFF
CDR3 DNA: TGTGCCAGCAGCTTAGATAGGGCAAGATACAATGAGCAGTTCTTC

V gene: TRBV19
D gene: -
J gene: TRBJ2-1
clone size: few
CDR3 protein: CASSDDSGFIYNEQFF
CDR3 DNA: TGTGCCAGTAGTGATGATAGCGGCTTCATTTACAATGAGCAGTTCTTC

V gene: TRBV28
D gene: TRBD2
J gene: TRBJ2-7
clone size: many
CDR3 protein: CASSIGGGSSYEQYF
CDR3 DNA: TGTGCCAGCAGTATAGGCGGCGGGAGTTCCTACGAGCAGTACTTC

V gene: TRBV3-1
D gene: TRBD1
J gene: TRBJ2-1
clone size: few
CDR3 protein: CASRRGQGFNEQFF
CDR3 DNA: TGTGCCAGCAGGCGAGGACAGGGGTTCAATGAGCAGTTCTTC

V gene: TRBV5-1
D gene: -
J gene: TRBJ1-2
clone size: many
CDR3 protein: CASSVDSEVESYTF
CDR3 DNA: TGCGCCAGCAGCGTCGACAGCGAGGTTGAGAGCTACACCTTC

V gene: TRBV5-4
D gene: TRBD2
J gene: TRBJ2-3
clone size: -
CDR3 protein: CASSSGTSGVPDTQYF
CDR3 DNA: TGTGCCAGCAGCTCCGGGACTAGCGGGGTGCCTGATACGCAGTATTTT

V gene: TRBV28
D gene: TRBD2
J gene: TRBJ2-1
clone size: -
CDR3 protein: CASWASGYYNEQFF
CDR3 DNA: TGTGCCAGCTGGGCTAGCGGGTATTACAATGAGCAGTTCTTC

V gene: TRBV15
D gene: -
J gene: TRBJ2-3
clone size: many
CDR3 protein: CATSRGLDLATDTQYF
CDR3 DNA: TGTGCCACCAGCAGAGGCCTAGATCTAGCAACAGATACGCAGTATTTT